This entry lists 18 T cell receptor beta chains sequenced from one sample in a study of post-analysis software for immune sequencing data. Findings and limits, study-wide: Roughly 5 TRBV segments (TRBV5-6, TRBV5-1 and TRBV20-1 among them) occurred more frequently in patients than in controls.

These TCRs' antigens remain unknown. Libraries were made from TCR beta cDNA, and they carried unique molecular identifiers. TCRdb analysed the PCR reads with MiXCR anew, one entry per CDR3 protein. The sample lists about 430,000 distinct CDR3 sequences; approximately 38% were seen once. Sequencing input: blood. Receptors originate from a girl aged 2 to 9 with multiple sclerosis.

This clonotype was picked up a small number of times. This rearrangement joins TRBV5-1 to TRBJ2-5; 7 positions agree with TRBD2. Germline trimming cut 4 bases from V and 5 bases from J; bases unmatched to any gene: 5. The germline gives CDR1 SGHRS, CDR2 YFSETQ. The CDR3 runs 13 residues. This CDR3 reads CASSLRDYETQYF. The CDR3 region has the DNA TGCGCCAGCAGCCTACGGGACTACGAGACCCAGTACTTC.

This clonotype turned up a few times. The chain uses TRBV20-1 and TRBJ2-1, with a weak D call TRBD1 (6 bases). This CDR3 region has 12 residues. Germline V gene data show CDR1 as DFQATT and CDR2 as SNEGSKA (reference sequence). V lost 4 bases to trimming and J lost 8 bases, with 12 bases between them. The CDR3 reads CSATTGPYEQFF. The CDR3 DNA sequence: TGCAGTGCTACGACAGGTCCCTATGAGCAGTTCTTC.

The chain combines TRBV15 with TRBJ2-3; D possibly corresponds to TRBD2 (5 bases). The CDR3 is made up of 16 amino acids. Trimming took 0 bases from V and 1 from J, leaving 11 bases between them. The germline V gene has CDR1 LNHNV and CDR2 YYDKDF (reference sequence). In DNA form, the CDR3 reads TGTGCCACCAGCAGAGAGACTACTCGGGGCACAGATACGCAGTATTTT. Translation gives CATSRETTRGTDTQYF.

This CDR3 is CASSEIKPQETQYF. The CDR3 nucleotides read TGTGCCAGCAGTGAAATTAAACCACAAGAGACCCAGTACTTC. The chain links TRBV25-1 to TRBJ2-5; D is uncertain. V dropped 2 bases and J dropped 2 bases, with 9 bases sitting between them. This CDR3 is built from 14 residues. Germline V gene lookup returns CDR1 MGHDK and CDR2 SYGVNS.

The chain has TRBV7-2 and TRBJ2-7; either TRBD1 or TRBD2 may fit D (5 bases each). CDR3 size: 13 residues. The V end was cut by 5 bases, the J end by 3 bases, with 11 bases between. CDR1 SGHTA and CDR2 FQGNSA come from the germline V gene. CDR3 amino acids: CASSTGPLYEQYF. As DNA, the CDR3 is TGTGCCAGCAGCACGGGACCCCTCTACGAGCAGTACTTC.

The chain couples TRBV20-1 to TRBJ2-7, with D possibly called TRBD1 or TRBD2 (5 bases each). V shed 3 bases and J shed 2 bases, with 14 bases lying between them. The CDR3 totals 14 residues. The germline V gene encodes CDR1 DFQATT and CDR2 SNEGSKA (reference sequence). As DNA, the CDR3 is TGCAGTGCTAGGCTCGGGACGAGAGCCTACGAGCAGTACTTC. Its translation is CSARLGTRAYEQYF.

This chain uses TRBV20-1 with TRBJ2-1; D possibly corresponds to TRBD2 (6 bases). This CDR3 region has 14 residues. Trimming pared 2 bases from V and 9 bases from J, leaving 17 bases between. Germline V gene sequence: CDR1 DFQATT, CDR2 SNEGSKA (reference sequence). The CDR3 loop is CSARLGLDMSEQFF. CDR3 DNA sequence: TGCAGTGCTAGATTGGGACTGGATATGAGTGAGCAGTTCTTC.

This clonotype came up a few times. The V call is TRBV20-1, the J call TRBJ1-4, with D uncertain. V was cut by 3 bases and J by 5 bases, with 13 bases left in between. The CDR3 has 14 residues. CDR1 and CDR2 (germline): DFQATT, SNEGSKA (reference sequence). The DNA for the CDR3 is TGCAGTGCTAGGTGGTTGAAAGGAAATGAAAAACTGTTTTTT. Its translation is CSARWLKGNEKLFF.

The chain links TRBV29-1 to TRBJ1-1; possible D gene TRBD1, 5 bases. CDR1 and CDR2 from the germline V gene are SQVTM and ANQGSEA. The germline V and J ends were trimmed by 4 bases and 4 bases, with 13 bases remaining between them. The CDR3 is made up of 13 amino acids. This CDR3 is CSVALGTGTEAFF. The CDR3 nucleotides read TGCAGCGTTGCACTAGGGACCGGCACTGAAGCTTTCTTT.

This clonotype was observed a handful of times. This rearrangement joins TRBV3-1 to TRBJ2-5; D remains unclear. Germline loops: CDR1 LGHDT, CDR2 YNNKEL (reference sequence). Trimming cost V 1 base and J 2 bases, with 11 bases left between them. The CDR3 sequence is 15 residues long. CDR3 region: CASSQVNTAQETQYF. The CDR3 DNA sequence: TGTGCCAGCAGCCAAGTCAACACAGCTCAAGAGACCCAGTACTTC.

The V call is TRBV29-1, the J call TRBJ2-3, with D unresolved. CDR1 SQVTM and CDR2 ANQGSEA come from the germline V gene. V was cut by 4 bases and J by 2 bases, with 10 bases left in between. The CDR3 has 13 residues. The CDR3 loop is CSVGPSNTDTQYF. CDR3 in DNA: TGCAGCGTTGGACCGAGCAACACAGATACGCAGTATTTT.

This clonotype is a singleton in its sample. The chain employs TRBV11-2 and TRBJ2-7, with a possible D match to TRBD1 (6 bases). Germline assignment: CDR1 SGHAT and CDR2 FQNNGV. V lost 5 bases and J lost 2, with 19 bases in between. The CDR3 covers 16 residues. The CDR3 spells CASSRVEEDRPYEQYF. Here the CDR3 DNA reads TGTGCCAGCAGCCGGGTGGAGGAGGACAGACCCTACGAGCAGTACTTC.

The genes are TRBV5-1 and TRBJ1-1, with D unresolved. V lost 4 bases and J lost 1, with 14 bases in between. Germline V gene lookup returns CDR1 SGHRS and CDR2 YFSETQ. The CDR3 totals 15 residues. CDR3 region: CASSPYTERNTEAFF. The CDR3, as DNA: TGCGCCAGCAGCCCCTACACAGAGAGGAACACTGAAGCTTTCTTT.

This clonotype was detected only once. CDR3 in DNA: TGTGCCAGCAGCCACATTGGGACTAGCGAAAGGAGCTCCTACGAGCAGTACTTC. This gives the protein CASSHIGTSERSSYEQYF. This chain connects TRBV4-2 to TRBJ2-7, with 10 positions matching TRBD2. V lost 3 bases and J lost 0; bases outside the gene matches: 11. The CDR3 length is 18 residues. Germline loops: CDR1 LGHNA, CDR2 YNFKEQ.

There are a few counts of this clonotype. The chain links TRBV7-2 to TRBJ2-7; the match to TRBD1 covers 9 bases. J gave up 2 bases and V 3 bases, and 2 bases lay outside the gene matches. CDR1 and CDR2 (germline): SGHTA, FQGNSA. This CDR3 region has 14 residues. The CDR3 is CASSFRDRAYEQYF. In DNA form, the CDR3 reads TGTGCCAGCAGCTTCCGGGACAGGGCCTACGAGCAGTACTTC.

This clonotype was seen a single time. One end of the junction does not line up with germline, which may come from a read error. This chain joins TRBV12-3 or TRBV12-4 and TRBJ2-5, with 7 bases identical to TRBD1. The CDR3 is made up of 13 amino acids. In DNA, the CDR3 is TGTGCTAGCAGAACAGGGGCTCTGGAGACCCAGTACTTC. Translating gives CASRTGALETQYF.

The chain links TRBV29-1 to TRBJ2-1; weak D call: TRBD2 (5 bases). The V gene's germline CDR1 is SQVTM and CDR2 ANQGSEA. V lost 4 bases, J lost 4 bases, and 11 bases lay in between. This CDR3 spans 13 amino acids. The CDR3 DNA reads TGCAGCGTTGTACGGCGGGTATACAATGAGCAGTTCTTC. Residues: CSVVRRVYNEQFF.

This clonotype was counted between two and nine times. The chain uses TRBV20-1 and TRBJ2-1; 10 bases line up with TRBD2. The CDR3 is 13 residues long. V shed 3 bases and J 6 bases; nucleotides not matched to a gene: 2. Germline-derived CDR1 and CDR2 are DFQATT and SNEGSKA (reference sequence). The CDR3, as DNA: TGCAGTGCTAGGGGGACTAGCGTCAATGAGCAGTTCTTC. Its translation: CSARGTSVNEQFF.